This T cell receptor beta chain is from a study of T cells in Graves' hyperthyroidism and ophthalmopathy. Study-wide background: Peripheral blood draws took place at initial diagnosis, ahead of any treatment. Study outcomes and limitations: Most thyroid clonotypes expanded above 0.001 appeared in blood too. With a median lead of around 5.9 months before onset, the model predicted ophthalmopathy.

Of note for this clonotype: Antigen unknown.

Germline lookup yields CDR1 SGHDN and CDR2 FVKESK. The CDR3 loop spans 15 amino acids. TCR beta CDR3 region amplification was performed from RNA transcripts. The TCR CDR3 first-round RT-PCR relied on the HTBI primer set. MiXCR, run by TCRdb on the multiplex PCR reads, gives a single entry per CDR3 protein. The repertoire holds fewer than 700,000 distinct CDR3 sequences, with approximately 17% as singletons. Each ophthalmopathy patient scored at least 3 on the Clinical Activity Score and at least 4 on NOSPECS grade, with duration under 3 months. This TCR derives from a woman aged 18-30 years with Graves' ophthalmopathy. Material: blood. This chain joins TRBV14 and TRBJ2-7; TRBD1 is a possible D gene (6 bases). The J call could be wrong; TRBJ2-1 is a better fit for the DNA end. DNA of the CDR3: TGTGCCAGCAGCCAACGGGACACCTACTCCTACGAGCAGTTCTTC. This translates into CASSQRDTYSYEQFF.